The text below deals with one T cell receptor beta chain. Its antigen is as yet unknown. CD4+ naive, central memory, regulatory and stem cell-like memory subsets were isolated by sorting on CD45RO/CCR7/CD25/CD127/CD95/CD27. Sorted populations all had greater than 98% purity. The study reverse transcribed the entire isolated RNA, so it sequenced expressed TCRB transcripts. Some clones are missing from TCRdb's copy, which holds only in-frame ones; the method was immunoSEQ multiplex PCR. The data contain about 150,000 clones, roughly 8.1% of them singletons. This CDR3 is built from 16 residues. V lost 1 base, J lost 5 bases, and 10 bases stayed unmatched. The germline CDR1 and CDR2 sequences are MGHRA and YSYEKL. The data were obtained in a study of beta chain features in type 1 diabetes. Study-wide findings and caveats: All four CD4+ subsets from Type 1 diabetes patients carried moderately but significantly shorter TCRB CDR3s.

The chain carries TRBV4-1 and TRBJ1-2; 7 bases line up with TRBD1. The material sequenced was central memory CD4+ T cells from blood. The TCR was taken from a man aged 18-30 years in good health. The CDR3 loop reads CASSQGTGEEKYGYTF. In DNA form, the CDR3 reads TGCGCCAGCAGCCAAGGAACAGGGGAAGAAAAATATGGCTACACCTTC.